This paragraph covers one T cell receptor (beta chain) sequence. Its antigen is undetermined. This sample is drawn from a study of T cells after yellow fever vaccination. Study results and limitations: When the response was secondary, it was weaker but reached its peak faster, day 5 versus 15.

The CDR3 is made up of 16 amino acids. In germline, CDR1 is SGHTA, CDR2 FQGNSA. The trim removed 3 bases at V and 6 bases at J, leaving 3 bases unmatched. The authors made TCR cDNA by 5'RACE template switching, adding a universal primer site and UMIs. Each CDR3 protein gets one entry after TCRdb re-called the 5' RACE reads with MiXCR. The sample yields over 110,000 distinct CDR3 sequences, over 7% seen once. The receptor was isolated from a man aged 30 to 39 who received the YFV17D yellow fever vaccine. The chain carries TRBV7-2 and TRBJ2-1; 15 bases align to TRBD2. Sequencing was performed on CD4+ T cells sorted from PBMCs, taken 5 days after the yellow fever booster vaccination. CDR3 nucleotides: TGTGCCAGCAGCTTGGGACTAGCGGGAGGTCTCAATGAGCAGTTCTTC. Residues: CASSLGLAGGLNEQFF.